The 11 T cell receptor beta chains listed next were all sequenced from one sample in a study of cytomegalovirus exposure and HLA in healthy donors. Vbeta (60) and Jbeta (13) primers were used in the PCR. Using immunoSEQ multiplex PCR, the repertoire was profiled, and TCRdb retains in-frame clones only, with some absent. The sample holds about 110,000 clones. Sequences were obtained from PBMCs. All receptors come from a man in his fifties in good health and CMV-seronegative.

The rearrangement uses TRBV5-4 and TRBJ2-2; 9 bases are shared with TRBD1. The CDR3 loop spans 16 amino acids. Germline V CDR1 and CDR2: SGHNT, YYREEE (reference sequence). V shed 0 bases, J shed 6 bases, and the junction held 6 bases outside the gene matches. Here the CDR3 reads CASSLGDRDIAGELFF. For the CDR3, the DNA is TGTGCCAGCAGCTTGGGGGACAGGGATATCGCCGGGGAGCTGTTTTTT. Variable domain in full (rest from reference TRBV5-4 and TRBJ2-2): ETGVTQSPTHLIKTRGQQVTLRCSSQSGHNTVSWYQQALGQGPQFIFQYYREEENGRGNFPPRFSGLQFPNYSSELNVNALELDDSALYLCASSLGDRDIAGELFFGEGSRLTVL.

The chain employs TRBV5-4 and TRBJ2-7; 7 nucleotides agree with TRBD1. The CDR3 is 14 amino acids. Trimming removed 2 bases from V and 8 bases from J; junction bases left unmatched: 10. CDR1 SGHNT and CDR2 YYREEE come from the germline V gene (reference sequence). CDR3 DNA sequence: TGTGCCAGCAGCTTAGGGACAGCCCCCTCGCAGCAGTACTTC. Protein sequence: CASSLGTAPSQQYF.

V is TRBV9 and J is TRBJ2-5, with 8 positions matching TRBD2. Trimming removed 0 bases from V and 2 bases from J; junction bases left unmatched: 6. The CDR3 loop spans 16 amino acids. Per the germline V gene, CDR1 is SGDLS and CDR2 is YYNGEE. CDR3 in amino acids: CASSVGRTSTQETQYF. The CDR3 nucleotides are TGTGCCAGCAGCGTAGGGAGGACTAGCACACAAGAGACCCAGTACTTC.

The gene calls are TRBV9 and TRBJ2-5; 11 bases match TRBD2. Germline V gene data show CDR1 as SGDLS and CDR2 as YYNGEE. V dropped 3 bases and J dropped 5; count of bases not matched to a gene: 9. The CDR3 has 16 amino acids. Here the CDR3 reads CASSGGSGGAAETQYF. CDR3 nucleotide sequence: TGTGCCAGCAGCGGAGGTAGCGGGGGGGCCGCGGAGACCCAGTACTTC.

The chain carries TRBV30 and TRBJ2-5, with a weak D call TRBD2 (5 bases). The CDR3 totals 14 residues. The V end lost 3 bases, the J end lost 2 bases, and 13 bases lay between the germline ends. CDR1 is GTSNPN, CDR2 SVGIG, per germline (reference sequence). The chain's CDR3 is CAWRKKSGQETQYF. The CDR3 coding sequence is TGTGCCTGGAGAAAGAAGAGCGGTCAAGAGACCCAGTACTTC.

The rearrangement links TRBV6-5 to TRBJ1-4; 9 nucleotides agree with TRBD1. Germline V gives CDR1 MNHEY, CDR2 SVGAGI. The length of the CDR3 is 14 residues. With V trimmed by 5 bases and J by 8 bases, 6 bases remained unmatched. CDR3 sequence reads: CASSRQGVGEKLFF. CDR3 bases: TGTGCCAGCAGTCGACAGGGGGTAGGCGAAAAACTGTTTTTT.

The chain joins TRBV27 to TRBJ2-7; TRBD2 aligns across 11 bases. This CDR3 comprises 15 residues. V lost 5 bases, J lost 7 bases, and 10 bases stayed unmatched. From germline, CDR1 is MNHEY and CDR2 SMNVEV (reference sequence). The CDR3 loop reads CASSPTSGRTGEQYF. In nucleotides, the CDR3 is TGTGCCAGCAGTCCCACTAGCGGGAGAACGGGAGAGCAGTACTTC.

The V call is TRBV7-9, the J call TRBJ2-7; 9 bases fit TRBD1. Trimming cost V 5 bases and J 6 bases; bases outside gene matches: 11. This CDR3 spans 15 amino acids. Germline values: CDR1 SEHNR, CDR2 FQNEAQ (reference sequence). CDR3 region: CASSRTGTGSAEQYF. CDR3 in DNA: TGTGCCAGCAGCCGGACCGGGACAGGGTCCGCCGAGCAGTACTTC. The full variable domain, its missing parts supplied by reference TRBV7-9 and TRBJ2-7, is DTGVSQNPRHKITKRGQNVTFRCDPISEHNRLYWYRQTLGQGPEFLTYFQNEAQLEKSRLLSDRFSAERPKGSFSTLEIQRTEQGDSAMYLCASSRTGTGSAEQYFGPGTRLTVT.

The chain employs TRBV5-1 and TRBJ2-1, with TRBD2 matching 13 bases. The CDR3 contains 19 residues. The trim removed 4 bases at V and 0 bases at J, leaving 10 bases unmatched. The germline CDR1 and CDR2 sequences are SGHRS and YFSETQ. The CDR3 DNA sequence: TGCGCCAGCAGCCGTCGGACTAGCGGGGGTCCGAGCTCCTACAATGAGCAGTTCTTC. Translated: CASSRRTSGGPSSYNEQFF.

The chain joins TRBV13 to TRBJ2-1; TRBD2 matches at 8 bases. Trimming took 5 bases from V and 5 from J; bases not matched to a gene: 8. The germline V gene has CDR1 PRHDT and CDR2 FYEKMQ (reference sequence). The CDR3 length is 15 residues. The CDR3 loop is CASSPRLASDNEQFF. In nucleotides, the CDR3 is TGTGCCAGCAGCCCCCGACTAGCGTCAGACAATGAGCAGTTCTTC.

The rearrangement links TRBV19 to TRBJ1-4; D is ambiguous. CDR1 and CDR2 from the germline V gene are LNHDA and SQIVND (reference sequence). This CDR3 spans 15 amino acids. The V end was cut by 4 bases, the J end by 5 bases, with 14 bases between. The CDR3 bases are TGTGCCAGTAGTACCCGAGGCAGCCTAAATGAAAAACTGTTTTTT. Its translation is CASSTRGSLNEKLFF.